The entry that follows covers one T cell receptor beta chain sequence. Its target is not known. The sample comes from a study of PD-1 blockade in mismatch repair-deficient tumors. Regarding the study as a whole: Tumor-resident clones, often absent from pretreatment blood, expanded after pembrolizumab and then contracted.

Mismatch repair deficiency was confirmed in all patients, by PCR or immunohistochemistry. A few pembrolizumab responders had their TCRs sequenced. Clones were sequenced by immunoSEQ multiplex PCR, and TCRdb holds only the in-frame ones, with some missing. Counted here are approximately 120,000 clones, around 86% occurring once; the ten biggest clones make up 13%. This material consisted of peripheral blood, taken 44 weeks after starting pembrolizumab. The source of this sequence is an adult with mismatch repair-deficient cancer.

The CDR3 sequence is CATTGTGDGYTF. The CDR3, as DNA: TGTGCCACCACCGGGACAGGGGACGGCTACACCTTC. The chain uses TRBV15 and TRBJ1-2; the match to TRBD1 covers 10 bases. V shed 7 bases and J 8 bases; nucleotides not matched to a gene: 4. Germline-derived CDR1 and CDR2 are LNHNV and YYDKDF (reference sequence). The CDR3 runs 12 residues.